This paragraph covers one T cell receptor (beta chain) sequence. The library targeted TCRbeta and was prepared with unique molecular identifiers. From the PCR reads, TCRdb called clonotypes with MiXCR, one entry per CDR3 protein. The table lists roughly 50,000 distinct CDR3 sequences, 35% to 55% of them singletons. In germline, CDR1 is LGHNA, CDR2 YNFKEQ. The CDR3 runs 18 residues. Trimming cost V 4 bases and J 3 bases; bases outside gene matches: 12. This record comes from a study of T-cell reconstitution after alpha-beta-depleted transplantation in children. The rearrangement links TRBV4-2 to TRBJ2-1, with TRBD2 matching 10 bases. The TCR originated in a male patient younger than 18 who had a stem cell transplant for acute lymphoblastic leukemia, so the T cells may come from the graft donor. Sample: PBMCs, mostly from graft donor cells, taken 360 days after TCRalphabeta/CD19-depleted stem cell transplant. This chain's CDR3 is CASSPGQIGLAVYNEQFF. The CDR3 DNA reads TGTGCCAGCAGCCCGGGACAGATAGGACTAGCGGTCTACAATGAGCAGTTCTTC.